This TCR beta chain is from a study of radiotherapy plus CTLA-4 blockade in lung cancer. The wider study: For approximately 19% of patients, objective responses occurred, and around 31% had disease control.

Germline values: CDR1 SGHNT, CDR2 YYREEE (reference sequence). This CDR3 is 16 amino acids long. V gave up 2 bases and J gave up 5 bases; unmatched junction bases: 8. As for this clone: The antigen remains undetermined.

Using immunoSEQ multiplex PCR, the repertoire was profiled, and TCRdb retains in-frame clones only, with some absent. The sample holds approximately 95,000 clones, roughly 80% seen once. General study results and limits: Best predicting response, reportedly, were early blood T cell clone dynamics, with interferon-beta. An expansion of tumor-derived TCR clones occurred in blood after radiotherapy plus ipilimumab.

Enrolled patients, whose metastatic non-small-cell lung cancer was chemo-refractory, received focal radiation plus CTLA-4 blockade with ipilimumab. This chain uses TRBV5-4 with TRBJ2-7, with TRBD2 matching over 12 bases. The source of this sequence is a human donor with non-small cell lung cancer who had a partial response to radiotherapy plus ipilimumab. Sequenced here: peripheral blood, sampled from a patient treated with radiotherapy plus ipilimumab. This CDR3 reads CASSFRASGRGDEQYF. CDR3 nucleotide sequence: TGTGCCAGCAGCTTTAGGGCTAGCGGGAGGGGAGACGAGCAGTACTTC.